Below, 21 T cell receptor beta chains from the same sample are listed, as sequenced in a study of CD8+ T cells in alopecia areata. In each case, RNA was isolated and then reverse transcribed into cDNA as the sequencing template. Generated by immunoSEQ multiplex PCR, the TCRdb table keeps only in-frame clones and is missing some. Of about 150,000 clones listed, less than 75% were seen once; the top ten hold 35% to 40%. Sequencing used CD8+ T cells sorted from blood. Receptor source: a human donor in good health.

CDR3: CASSFGQVQHF. Here the CDR3 DNA reads TGTGCCAGCAGCTTCGGACAGGTCCAGCATTTT. The chain uses TRBV7-9 and TRBJ1-5; 7 bases fit TRBD1. The trim removed 3 bases at V and 12 bases at J, leaving 2 bases unmatched. CDR3 length: 11 amino acids. Germline CDR1 is SEHNR and CDR2 is FQNEAQ (reference sequence).

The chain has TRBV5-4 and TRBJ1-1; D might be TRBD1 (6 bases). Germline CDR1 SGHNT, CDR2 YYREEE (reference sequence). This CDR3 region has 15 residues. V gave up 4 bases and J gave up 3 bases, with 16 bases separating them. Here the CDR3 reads CASSSRQVVDTEAFF. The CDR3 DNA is TGTGCCAGCAGCAGCAGACAGGTGGTGGACACTGAAGCTTTCTTT.

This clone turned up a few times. CDR3 residues: CASNPGAGEQYF. The CDR3 DNA is TGTGCCAGCAACCCAGGGGCGGGTGAGCAGTACTTC. The chain carries TRBV6-1 and TRBJ2-7; tentative D call: TRBD1 (6 bases). Trimming removed 7 bases at V and 7 bases at J, with 14 bases between. Germline CDR1 MNHNS, CDR2 SASEGT. The CDR3 contains 12 residues.

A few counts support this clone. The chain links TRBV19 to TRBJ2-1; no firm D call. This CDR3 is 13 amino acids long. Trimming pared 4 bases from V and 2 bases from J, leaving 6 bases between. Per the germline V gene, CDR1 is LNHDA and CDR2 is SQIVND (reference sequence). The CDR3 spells CASSSVTYNEQFF. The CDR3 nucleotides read TGTGCCAGTAGTAGTGTGACCTACAATGAGCAGTTCTTC.

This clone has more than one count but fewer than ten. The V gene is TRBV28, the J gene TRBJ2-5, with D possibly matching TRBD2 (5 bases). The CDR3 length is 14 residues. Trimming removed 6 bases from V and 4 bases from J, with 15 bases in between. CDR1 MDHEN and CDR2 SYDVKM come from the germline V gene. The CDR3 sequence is CASSPLLAGETQYF. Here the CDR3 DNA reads TGTGCCAGCAGCCCATTGCTAGCCGGAGAGACCCAGTACTTC.

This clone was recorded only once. CDR3 amino acids: CASRADSYGYTF. CDR3 sequence (DNA): TGTGCCAGCAGGGCGGACAGCTATGGCTACACCTTC. The chain is built from TRBV6-5 and TRBJ1-2; a possible D gene is TRBD1 (6 bases). Trimming removed 6 bases from V and 4 bases from J, with 9 bases in between. Germline V gene data show CDR1 as MNHEY and CDR2 as SVGAGI. The CDR3 loop spans 12 amino acids.

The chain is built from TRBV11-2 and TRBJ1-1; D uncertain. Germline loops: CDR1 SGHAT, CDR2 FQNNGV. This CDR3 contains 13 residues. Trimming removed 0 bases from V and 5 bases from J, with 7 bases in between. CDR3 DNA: TGTGCCAGCAGCTTAGACTTCCCGACTGAAGCTTTCTTT. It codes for CASSLDFPTEAFF.

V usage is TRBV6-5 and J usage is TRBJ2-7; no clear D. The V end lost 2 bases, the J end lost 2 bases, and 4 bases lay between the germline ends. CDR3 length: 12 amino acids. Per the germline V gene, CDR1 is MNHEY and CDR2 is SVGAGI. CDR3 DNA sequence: TGTGCCAGCAGTTACGGGCCCTACGAGCAGTACTTC. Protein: CASSYGPYEQYF.

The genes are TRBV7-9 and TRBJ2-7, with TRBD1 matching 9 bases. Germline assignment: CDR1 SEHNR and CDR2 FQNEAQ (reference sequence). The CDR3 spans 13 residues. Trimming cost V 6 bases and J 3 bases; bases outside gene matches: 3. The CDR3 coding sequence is TGTGCCAGCAGGGACAGGGGTTTCTACGAGCAGTACTTC. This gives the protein CASRDRGFYEQYF. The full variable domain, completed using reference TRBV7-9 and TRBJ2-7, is DTGVSQNPRHKITKRGQNVTFRCDPISEHNRLYWYRQTLGQGPEFLTYFQNEAQLEKSRLLSDRFSAERPKGSFSTLEIQRTEQGDSAMYLCASRDRGFYEQYFGPGTRLTVT.

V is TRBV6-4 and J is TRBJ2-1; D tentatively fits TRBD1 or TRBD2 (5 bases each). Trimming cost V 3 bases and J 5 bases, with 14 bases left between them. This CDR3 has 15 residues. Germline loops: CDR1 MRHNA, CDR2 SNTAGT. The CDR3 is CASSEWGSADNEQFF. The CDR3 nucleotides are TGTGCCAGCAGTGAATGGGGGAGTGCAGACAATGAGCAGTTCTTC.

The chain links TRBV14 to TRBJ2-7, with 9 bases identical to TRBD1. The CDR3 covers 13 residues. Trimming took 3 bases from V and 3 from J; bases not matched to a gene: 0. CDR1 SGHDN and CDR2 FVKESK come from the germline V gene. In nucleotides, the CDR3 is TGTGCCAGCAGCCAGGACAGGGGCTACGAGCAGTACTTC. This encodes CASSQDRGYEQYF.

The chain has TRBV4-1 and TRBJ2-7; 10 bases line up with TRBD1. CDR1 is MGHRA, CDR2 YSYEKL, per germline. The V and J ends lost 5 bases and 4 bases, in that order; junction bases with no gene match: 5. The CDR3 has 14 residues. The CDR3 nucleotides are TGCGCCAGCAGCGTCTGGGACAGGGGATACGAGCAGTACTTC. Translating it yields CASSVWDRGYEQYF.

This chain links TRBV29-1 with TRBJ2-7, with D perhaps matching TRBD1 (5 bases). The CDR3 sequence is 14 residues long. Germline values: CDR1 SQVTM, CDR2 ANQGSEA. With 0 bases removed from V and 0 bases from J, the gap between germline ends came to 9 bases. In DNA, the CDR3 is TGCAGCGTTGAAGATCGACAGCACTCCTACGAGCAGTACTTC. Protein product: CSVEDRQHSYEQYF.

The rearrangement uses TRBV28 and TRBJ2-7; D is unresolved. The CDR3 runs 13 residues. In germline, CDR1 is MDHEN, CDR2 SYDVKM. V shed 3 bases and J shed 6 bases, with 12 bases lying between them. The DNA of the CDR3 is TGTGCCAGCAGTTTCCCACGGATCGGCGAGCAGTACTTC. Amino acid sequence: CASSFPRIGEQYF.

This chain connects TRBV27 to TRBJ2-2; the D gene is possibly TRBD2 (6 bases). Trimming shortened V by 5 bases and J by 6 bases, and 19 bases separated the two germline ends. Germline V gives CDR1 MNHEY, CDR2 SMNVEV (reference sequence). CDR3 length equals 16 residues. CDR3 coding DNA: TGTGCCAGCAGTGCTAGGGGACTCCCTAAGTCCGGGGAGCTGTTTTTT. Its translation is CASSARGLPKSGELFF.

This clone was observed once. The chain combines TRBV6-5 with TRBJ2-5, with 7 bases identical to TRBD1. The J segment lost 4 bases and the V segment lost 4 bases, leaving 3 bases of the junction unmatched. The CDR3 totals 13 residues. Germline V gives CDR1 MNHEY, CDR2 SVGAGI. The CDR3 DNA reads TGTGCCAGCAGTTTCAACAGGGGAGAGACCCAGTACTTC. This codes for CASSFNRGETQYF.

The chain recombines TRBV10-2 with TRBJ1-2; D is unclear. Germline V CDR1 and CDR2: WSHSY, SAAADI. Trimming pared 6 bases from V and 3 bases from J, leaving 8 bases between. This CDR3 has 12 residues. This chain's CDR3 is CASRREDYGYTF. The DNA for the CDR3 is TGCGCCAGCAGACGGGAGGACTATGGCTACACCTTC.

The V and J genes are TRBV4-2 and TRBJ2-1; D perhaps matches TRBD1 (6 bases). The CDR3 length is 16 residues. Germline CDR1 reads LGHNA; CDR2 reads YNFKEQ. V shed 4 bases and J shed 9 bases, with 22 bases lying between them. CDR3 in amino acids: CASSRRTDSDSGEQFF. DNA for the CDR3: TGTGCCAGCAGCCGCCGAACGGACAGTGACTCTGGTGAGCAGTTCTTC.

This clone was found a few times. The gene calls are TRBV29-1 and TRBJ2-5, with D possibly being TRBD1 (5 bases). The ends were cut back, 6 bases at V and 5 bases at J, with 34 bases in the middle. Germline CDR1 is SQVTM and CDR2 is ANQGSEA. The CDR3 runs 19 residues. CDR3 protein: CSVRRVGHSSDARWETQYF. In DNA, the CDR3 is TGCAGCGTCCGAAGAGTGGGGCACTCCTCCGACGCCCGGTGGGAGACCCAGTACTTC. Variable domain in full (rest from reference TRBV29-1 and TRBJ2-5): SAVISQKPSRDICQRGTSLTIQCQVDSQVTMMFWYRQQPGQSLTLIATANQGSEATYESGFVIDKFPISRPNLTFSTLTVSNMSPEDSSIYLCSVRRVGHSSDARWETQYFGPGTRLLVL.

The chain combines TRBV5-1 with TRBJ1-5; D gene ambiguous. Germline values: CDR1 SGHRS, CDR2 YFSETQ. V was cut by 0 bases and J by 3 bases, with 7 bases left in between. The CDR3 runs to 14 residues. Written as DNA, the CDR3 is TGCGCCAGCAGCTTGGGCGGGCACAATCAGCCCCAGCATTTT. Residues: CASSLGGHNQPQHF. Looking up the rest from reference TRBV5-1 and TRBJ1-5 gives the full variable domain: KAGVTQTPRYLIKTRGQQVTLSCSPISGHRSVSWYQQTPGQGLQFLFEYFSETQRNKGNFPGRFSGRQFSNSRSEMNVSTLELGDSALYLCASSLGGHNQPQHFGDGTRLSIL.

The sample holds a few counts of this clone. CDR3: CASSFLAGEGGELFF. For the CDR3, the DNA is TGTGCCAGCAGTTTCCTAGCGGGAGAGGGCGGGGAGCTGTTTTTT. The chain carries TRBV27 and TRBJ2-2, with 10 nucleotides matching TRBD2. Trimming took 3 bases from V and 7 from J; bases not matched to a gene: 5. This CDR3 comprises 15 residues. Germline values: CDR1 MNHEY, CDR2 SMNVEV (reference sequence).